One T cell receptor (beta chain) is described in this entry. What antigen it recognizes has not been identified. No base qualities exist here, and no much larger clone lies one base off it. V drops 3 bases and J drops 3 bases, leaving 16 bases in between. The CDR3 goes from the cysteine to the phenylalanine over 16 residues. Only CDR3 DNA is held: 48 bases, read in frame from base 1. The germline V gene yields SGHTA for CDR1 and FQGNSA for CDR2. TCR CDR3 regions were amplified from genomic DNA by multiplex PCR using the deep immunoSEQ assay. Genomic DNA extracted from each cell subset was distributed evenly over all wells of several immunoSEQ 96-well plates, and each plate served as one replicate. Each replicate PCR for sorted subsets received about 220 ng genomic DNA, equal to about 30,000 T cell genomes. Purified libraries were measured with a Qubit 3.0 fluorometer, size-checked on a Bioanalyzer 2100, and measured again with the KAPA Library Quantification kit. Each immunoSEQ 96-well plate was sequenced on its own single-read 150-cycle Illumina NextSeq 550 flow cell. In the original analysis: Because only junctional sequences without quality scores were contained in the immunoSEQ output, filtering matching that applied to full-length reads could not be performed. To assign V/J genes and CDR3, sequences were annotated against IMGT germline references using PyIR, a Python wrapper for IgBLAST v1.9. Any read was removed if the V/J assignment was weak (E-value above 1e-6), the CDR3 was missing, or the read contained stop codons, out-of-frame junctions, or ambiguous translated residues. V3J clonotypes were defined by identical inferred V gene, J gene, and CDR3 amino acid sequence. Percentage overlap between repertoires was computed as shared unique clonotypes divided by the size of the smaller repertoire. Three approaches were used to assess repertoire richness: RTK rarefaction, the Chao1 estimator, and Recon v2.1 estimates of unobserved clonotypes. Generation probabilities were computed with OLGA for all TCRbeta clonotypes obtained by the gDNA method from several donors. Sourced from immuneACCESS, this table was stored by TCRdb with only in-frame sequences that have V and J called. A share of the clones is absent; for the studies checked, an unresolved V gene accounts for under half, and the remainder has no known explanation. The V and J calls and clone size were taken over from that table, and D and trimming were inferred from the DNA. This sample holds around 980,000 clones; about 84% were observed only once. The leading ten clones occupy around 0.6% of the sample.

The donors were healthy, HIV-negative adults with no recently reported acute infections or vaccinations. Only Caucasian adults living in Nashville, Tennessee, USA were represented among the donors. CD4+ T cells were enriched through magnetic negative selection, after which naive cells were positively selected on CD45RA and the remaining negative fraction served as the memory subset. Blood was obtained by leukapheresis, after which PBMCs were separated by Ficoll-Histopaque density gradient centrifugation and cryopreserved in liquid nitrogen vapor phase. Purity and quantity of every magnetically sorted T cell population were checked by analytical flow cytometry. Genomic DNA was isolated from each sorted fraction and quantified by UV absorbance on a Nanodrop 2000c. These data originate in a study of shared clonotypes between healthy human individuals (dated by TCRdb to 2018 to 2020). A note on the overall study: Three men and two women, aged 18 to 49 years, made up the cohort. To estimate repertoire size and how much clonotype sharing occurs between individuals, the study deeply sequenced the blood TCR repertoires of several healthy adults. Each donor's leukapheresis produced roughly between about 0.8 and 8.9 billion PBMCs. Libraries were prepared and TCR repertoires were sequenced by different laboratories using diverse techniques, in order to increase sequencing depth and limit assay-specific biases. For each donor, CD4 naive and CD4 memory were each given three plates, CD8 naive was given two plates, and CD8 memory was given one plate. Broader findings and caveats from the paper: Clonotypes shared by all four sorted-subset donors showed higher generation probabilities than non-shared clonotypes. Pairwise subsampling led to the expectation that sequencing depth would affect the degree of clonotype sharing among donors. The genetic and exposure-history diversity represented was limited by the small number of donors. Only blood was sampled, and tissue TCR repertoires likely differ from those in blood. About 5% of naive CD4, 3.5% of naive CD8, approximately 2.2% of memory CD4, and roughly 0.4% of memory CD8 clonotypes were shared across four donors. Rarefaction of sorted-subset datasets indicated incomplete sequencing despite the large sequencing depth. Naive subsets generally had larger estimated clonotype richness than memory subsets.

The rearrangement combines TRBV7-2 with TRBJ2-3, with no confidently assigned D gene. The source of this sequence is a man between 18 and 29 years old in good health. Some clones in this sample may be carry-over from other donors' samples. Specimen: memory CD4+ T cells from PBMCs. The cell subset or site label here, explained by the study, means: CD45RA-negative fraction. The nucleotide sequence is given as TGTGCCAGCAGCTTCACACTCACGCCCCCTACAGATACGCAGTATTTT. This yields the protein CASSFTLTPPTDTQYF.